A selection of T cell receptor beta chains follows, all from one sample in a study of blood T cell repertoires in COVID-19. Using immunoSEQ multiplex PCR, the repertoire was profiled, and TCRdb retains in-frame clones only, with some absent. The sample lists around 300,000 clones, approximately 85% occurring once. Sequences were obtained from peripheral blood. The receptors originated from a woman between 70 and 85 years old with acute or convalescent COVID-19. CDR3s include the opening cysteine and the closing phenylalanine or tryptophan. The order of the fields is J gene, D gene, clone size, V gene, CDR3 DNA, CDR3 protein. D genes are given only for firm matches. Some rows have no size entry. The others give once, few or many, or a class for an expanded clone.

J: TRBJ2-3
D: TRBD1
size: .
V: TRBV19
DNA: TGTGCCAGTAGTACTCAGGGGGGCACAGATACGCAGTATTTT
CDR3: CASSTQGGTDTQYF

J: TRBJ1-2
D: .
size: .
V: TRBV9
DNA: TGTGCCAGCAGCGCCGACAGGCATGGAGGCTACACCTTC
CDR3: CASSADRHGGYTF

J: TRBJ1-5
D: TRBD1
size: .
V: TRBV6-6
DNA: TGTGCCAGCACTAACAGGGGGCAGAATAGCAATCAGCCCCAGCATTTT
CDR3: CASTNRGQNSNQPQHF

J: TRBJ2-1
D: .
size: .
V: TRBV7-9
DNA: TGTGCCAGCAGCTTTAGGGACACAGGGCTATACAATGAGCAGTTCTTC
CDR3: CASSFRDTGLYNEQFF

J: TRBJ2-3
D: .
size: once
V: TRBV5-1
DNA: TGCGCCAGCAGCTTCCAACCTCGTTCTAGCGGCACAGATACGCAGTATTTT
CDR3: CASSFQPRSSGTDTQYF

J: TRBJ2-5
D: .
size: .
V: TRBV5-1
DNA: TGCGCCAGCAGCCACGGACTGTCCGAGTGGGAGACCCAGTACTTC
CDR3: CASSHGLSEWETQYF

J: TRBJ2-1
D: TRBD1
size: .
V: TRBV6-1
DNA: TGTGCCAGCAGTGAAATGGGACAGGGGTTAGGTGAGCAGTTCTTC
CDR3: CASSEMGQGLGEQFF

J: TRBJ1-2
D: .
size: .
V: TRBV19
DNA: TGTGCCAGTAGTGTACAGCTTAGCGGGGGTAACTATGGCTACACCTTC
CDR3: CASSVQLSGGNYGYTF

J: TRBJ1-1
D: .
size: .
V: TRBV30
DNA: TGTGCCTGGAGTGTCACTCTGAACACTGAAGCTTTCTTT
CDR3: CAWSVTLNTEAFF

J: TRBJ1-5
D: .
size: .
V: TRBV6-4
DNA: TGTGCCAGCAGCACAACTAAGAAAGGAAATCAGCCCCAGCATTTT
CDR3: CASSTTKKGNQPQHF

J: TRBJ2-3
D: TRBD1
size: .
V: TRBV11-2
DNA: TGTGCCAGCAGCTTAGTGGGGACAGGGTCCACAGATACGCAGTATTTT
CDR3: CASSLVGTGSTDTQYF

J: TRBJ1-4
D: .
size: .
V: TRBV4-1
DNA: TGCGCCAGCAGCCAAGAAGGGGCAACTAATGAAAAACTGTTTTTT
CDR3: CASSQEGATNEKLFF

J: TRBJ1-4
D: .
size: once
V: TRBV27
DNA: TGTGCCAGCAGTTTAGGTCGTTCGAGGACTAATGAAAAACTGTTTTTT
CDR3: CASSLGRSRTNEKLFF

J: TRBJ1-5
D: TRBD1
size: .
V: TRBV3-1/TRBV3-2
DNA: TGTGCCAGCAGCCAAGGGGGACAGGTCAATCAGCCCCAGCATTTT
CDR3: CASSQGGQVNQPQHF

J: TRBJ2-1
D: TRBD2
size: .
V: TRBV4-1
DNA: TGCGCCAGCAGCCGACTAGCGGGGAGTTACAATGAGCAGTTCTTC
CDR3: CASSRLAGSYNEQFF

J: TRBJ2-3
D: .
size: .
V: TRBV5-1
DNA: TGCGCCAGCAGCTTAACGACCCAGCCAGGGCGGGGAACAGATACGCAGTATTTT
CDR3: CASSLTTQPGRGTDTQYF

J: TRBJ1-2
D: .
size: .
V: TRBV6-5
DNA: TGTGCCAGCAGTTACTCGGGACGGGGGTTTGACTATGGCTACACCTTC
CDR3: CASSYSGRGFDYGYTF

J: TRBJ1-6
D: TRBD1
size: .
V: TRBV5-6
DNA: TGTGCCAGCAGCTTGTCAGGGGGAATAAATAATTCACCCCTCCACTTT
CDR3: CASSLSGGINNSPLHF

J: TRBJ1-4
D: .
size: .
V: TRBV27
DNA: TGTGCCAGCAGTTTCCTGGACACGGAAAAACTGTTTTTT
CDR3: CASSFLDTEKLFF

J: TRBJ1-2
D: .
size: .
V: TRBV19
DNA: TGTGCCAGTAGTATCGGTCGGCGGGTTGCTGGCTACACCTTC
CDR3: CASSIGRRVAGYTF

J: TRBJ2-7
D: TRBD1
size: .
V: TRBV5-4
DNA: TGTGCCAGCAGCCTACATACAGGGGACGAGCAGTACTTC
CDR3: CASSLHTGDEQYF

J: TRBJ2-3
D: TRBD2
size: .
V: TRBV5-1
DNA: TGCGCCAGCAGCTCGGGGACTAGCGGGAACACAGATACGCAGTATTTT
CDR3: CASSSGTSGNTDTQYF

J: TRBJ1-5
D: .
size: .
V: TRBV10-3
DNA: TGTGCCATCAGTGATTCCCAAAGGGGGTACCAGCCCCAGCATTTT
CDR3: CAISDSQRGYQPQHF

J: TRBJ1-6
D: .
size: .
V: TRBV6-1
DNA: TGTGCCAGCAGGGGCTCCAATAATTCACCCCTCCACTTT
CDR3: CASRGSNNSPLHF

J: TRBJ1-1
D: .
size: .
V: TRBV11-2
DNA: TGTGCCAGCAGCTCCTTGGGGAGGGGAGGGACTGAAGCTTTCTTT
CDR3: CASSSLGRGGTEAFF

J: TRBJ2-2
D: .
size: .
V: TRBV6-1
DNA: TGTGCCAGCAGTGAAGGGGCAGGCGAGATCACCGGGGAGCTGTTTTTT
CDR3: CASSEGAGEITGELFF